The 2 T cell receptor beta chains given below trace back to one sample, sequenced in a study of control samples from healthy donors and cancer patients. Produced via immunoSEQ multiplex PCR; TCRdb's table is partial and in-frame only. The sample carries about 97,000 clones, 85% to 90% recorded once. Sequenced material: blood. The source of these receptors is a young man in good health.

The rearrangement links TRBV18 to TRBJ1-1; 8 bases align to TRBD1. Germline V gene data show CDR1 as KGHSH and CDR2 as LQKENI. V was clipped by 8 bases and J by 4 bases; unmatched bases: 6. The CDR3 is 13 residues long. CDR3 region: CASTDRASTEAFF. The CDR3 DNA sequence: TGTGCCAGCACGGACAGGGCTTCCACTGAAGCTTTCTTT.

The chain employs TRBV18 and TRBJ2-3, with TRBD1 identical over 8 bases. V gave up 0 bases and J gave up 5 bases; unmatched junction bases: 4. Germline values: CDR1 KGHSH, CDR2 LQKENI. This CDR3 has 15 amino acids. Here the CDR3 reads CASSPPGQAGDTQYF. CDR3 bases: TGTGCCAGCTCACCACCGGGACAGGCGGGAGATACGCAGTATTTT.